This passage covers 12 T cell receptor beta chains from one sample sequenced in a study of post-analysis software for immune sequencing data. Regarding the study as a whole: The five TRBV segments detected at higher frequency in patients than in controls included TRBV5-6, TRBV5-1 and TRBV20-1.

Unique molecular identifiers had been added to the TCR beta cDNA libraries. TCRdb fed the PCR reads into MiXCR, producing one record per CDR3 protein. Here the sample spans around 440,000 distinct CDR3 sequences, approximately 45% being singletons. Their antigens remain unidentified. Sequences were obtained from blood. All receptors derive from a girl aged 10-17 years with multiple sclerosis.

In this sample, this clonotype turned up once. The gene calls are TRBV4-1 and TRBJ2-7; 10 bases line up with TRBD1. Trimming removed 0 bases from V and 0 bases from J; junction bases left unmatched: 2. The CDR3 totals 16 residues. Germline assignment: CDR1 MGHRA and CDR2 YSYEKL. CDR3 coding DNA: TGCGCCAGCAGCCAAGATTGGGACAGGGGCTCCTACGAGCAGTACTTC. This gives the protein CASSQDWDRGSYEQYF.

This clonotype was picked up a small number of times. J is TRBJ2-7 and V is TRBV10-3, with TRBD2 matching over 8 bases. This CDR3 region has 12 residues. Per the germline V gene, CDR1 is ENHRY and CDR2 is SYGVKD. V lost 9 bases, J lost 1 base, and 2 bases stayed unmatched. CDR3 nucleotide sequence: TGTGCCATAGGGACTAGTTCCTACGAGCAGTACTTC. Its translation is CAIGTSSYEQYF.

The V gene is TRBV4-3, the J gene TRBJ1-2, with D tentatively TRBD1 (6 bases). Trimming removed 1 base at V and 4 bases at J, with 16 bases between. The CDR3 totals 16 residues. Per the germline V gene, CDR1 is LGHNA and CDR2 is YSLEER. This chain's CDR3 is CASSQVRYGGGYGYTF. DNA for the CDR3: TGCGCCAGCAGCCAAGTCCGTTACGGAGGGGGCTATGGCTACACCTTC.

The chain uses TRBV5-1 and TRBJ2-1, with 10 bases that match TRBD2. The ends lost 0 bases at V and 9 bases at J; junction bases unmatched: 9. In germline, CDR1 is SGHRS, CDR2 YFSETQ. This CDR3 has 16 amino acids. The CDR3 protein is CASSLALAGNLGEQFF. The CDR3 DNA sequence: TGCGCCAGCAGCTTGGCACTAGCGGGAAATCTTGGTGAGCAGTTCTTC.

The rearrangement joins TRBV5-1 to TRBJ2-3; TRBD1 agrees at 7 bases. Looked up from germline, CDR1 is SGHRS and CDR2 is YFSETQ. CDR3 size: 14 residues. The ends lost 1 base at V and 5 bases at J; junction bases unmatched: 4. CDR3: CASSLQGVQDTQYF. The DNA of the CDR3 is TGCGCCAGCAGCTTGCAGGGGGTTCAAGATACGCAGTATTTT.

About this clonotype: A much larger clone differs by one base, so this may be a read error. The rearrangement joins TRBV6-5 to TRBJ2-1, with TRBD2 matching 9 bases. Germline V gene sequence: CDR1 MNHEY, CDR2 SVGAGI. Trimming at V came to 3 bases and at J to 9 bases, leaving 9 bases not matched to a gene. This CDR3 spans 15 amino acids. This chain's CDR3 is CASSYRTSDASEQFF. As DNA, the CDR3 is TGTGCCAGCAGTTATCGGACTAGCGATGCGAGTGAGCAGTTCTTC.

This clonotype was picked up a small number of times. The gene calls are TRBV7-8 and TRBJ2-7, with D possibly being TRBD1 (5 bases). The length of the CDR3 is 15 residues. The ends were cut back, 1 base at V and 0 bases at J, with 10 bases in the middle. Germline assignment: CDR1 SGHVS and CDR2 FQNEAQ. CDR3 region: CASSLEGDSSYEQYF. The CDR3 DNA sequence: TGTGCCAGCAGCTTAGAAGGGGATAGCTCCTACGAGCAGTACTTC.

This chain uses TRBV2 with TRBJ2-5, with 10 bases matching TRBD2. The germline V gene encodes CDR1 SNHLY and CDR2 FYNNEI. The CDR3 runs to 16 residues. The trim removed 3 bases at V and 4 bases at J, leaving 8 bases unmatched. The CDR3 loop is CASSELLAGVLETQYF. CDR3 nucleotides: TGTGCCAGCAGTGAGTTGCTAGCGGGAGTACTAGAGACCCAGTACTTC. Filled out from reference TRBV2 and TRBJ2-5, the complete variable domain reads EPEVTQTPSHQVTQMGQEVILRCVPISNHLYFYWYRQILGQKVEFLVSFYNNEISEKSEIFDDQFSVERPDGSNFTLKIRSTKLEDSAMYFCASSELLAGVLETQYFGPGTRLLVL.

V gene TRBV20-1 combines with J gene TRBJ1-2; D perhaps matches TRBD1 (6 bases). This CDR3 spans 14 amino acids. Trimming shortened V by 3 bases and J by 7 bases, and 18 bases separated the two germline ends. Per germline, CDR1 DFQATT and CDR2 SNEGSKA (reference sequence). CDR3 sequence reads: CSASLGTGRGGYTF. CDR3 sequence (DNA): TGCAGTGCTAGCTTAGGTACAGGGCGGGGTGGCTACACCTTC.

This clonotype came up a few times. V gene TRBV14 combines with J gene TRBJ2-3; 7 positions agree with TRBD2. The CDR3 loop spans 15 amino acids. Germline V gives CDR1 SGHDN, CDR2 FVKESK. V lost 4 bases, J lost 5 bases, and 9 bases stayed unmatched. Here the CDR3 DNA reads TGTGCCAGCAGCCTTCTGGGAGGGGCCGAAGATACGCAGTATTTT. This translates into CASSLLGGAEDTQYF.

The J gene is TRBJ2-1, the V gene TRBV20-1; possibly TRBD2 for D (6 bases). CDR1 DFQATT and CDR2 SNEGSKA come from the germline V gene (reference sequence). The CDR3 consists of 15 residues. Trimming took 4 bases from V and 2 from J, leaving 15 bases between them. As DNA, the CDR3 is TGCAGTGCTACCAGGGAGGTGGGGCCCTACAATGAGCAGTTCTTC. It encodes CSATREVGPYNEQFF.

This clonotype was seen repeatedly, ten times or more. The genes are TRBV5-1 and TRBJ1-2, with D possibly matching TRBD1 (5 bases). Trimming left V 2 bases short and J 0 bases short, with 11 bases between. The length of the CDR3 is 15 residues. The V gene's germline CDR1 is SGHRS and CDR2 YFSETQ. The CDR3 bases are TGCGCCAGCAGCTTATCAACAGGTCCTAACTATGGCTACACCTTC. Translated, it gives CASSLSTGPNYGYTF.